These T cell receptor beta chains were read from a single sample in a study of blood T cell repertoires in COVID-19. Assay used: immunoSEQ multiplex PCR; TCRdb lists only in-frame clones, some missing. The sample consists of tens of thousands of clones, about 80% of them appearing once. Material for sequencing was peripheral blood. The source is a man aged 55 to 70 with acute or convalescent COVID-19. Each CDR3 is given with its conserved first and last residue. D genes are given only for firm matches. Rows give clone size only sometimes, using once, few, many, or a class for an expanded clone.

J,V,length,D,size,DNA,CDR3
TRBJ2-5,TRBV3-1/TRBV3-2,13,NA,few,TGTGCCAGCAGCCAAGACAGGGGAGAGACCCAGTACTTC,CASSQDRGETQYF
TRBJ1-1,TRBV5-4,14,NA,NA,TGTGCCAGCAGCTTGGATGAGGTGAACACTGAAGCTTTCTTT,CASSLDEVNTEAFF
TRBJ2-7,TRBV28,12,NA,NA,TGTGCCAGCAGCCAGGGGCCCTACGAGCAGTACTTC,CASSQGPYEQYF
TRBJ2-1,TRBV3-1/TRBV3-2,15,NA,NA,TGTGCCAGCAGCCAAGGACAGTTCTCCTACAATGAGCAGTTCTTC,CASSQGQFSYNEQFF
TRBJ1-5,TRBV3-1/TRBV3-2,13,NA,once,TGTGCCAGCAGCCCCACGGGGTGGCAGCCCCAGCATTTT,CASSPTGWQPQHF
TRBJ2-3,TRBV30,14,TRBD1,NA,TGTGCCTGGGGGGACAGGGGAAGCACAGATACGCAGTATTTT,CAWGDRGSTDTQYF
TRBJ2-1,TRBV14,15,TRBD1,NA,TGTGCCAGCAGGGGGACAGGGTCTCCGGTAGGTGAGCAGTTCTTC,CASRGTGSPVGEQFF
TRBJ1-1,TRBV4-2,15,TRBD1,NA,TGTGCCAGCAGCCAGGAGACAGGGATGAACACTGAAGCTTTCTTT,CASSQETGMNTEAFF
TRBJ2-1,TRBV4-3,15,TRBD1,NA,TGCGCCAGCAGCCCAGGACAGGGGTTCGACAATGAGCAGTTCTTC,CASSPGQGFDNEQFF
TRBJ2-1,TRBV9,15,TRBD2,NA,TGTGCCAGCAGCGTGGCAGAGGGGAGGGACAATGAGCAGTTCTTC,CASSVAEGRDNEQFF
TRBJ1-1,TRBV20-1,13,NA,NA,TGCAGTGCTAGTGAAAAGACAGCCCTTGAAGCTTTCTTT,CSASEKTALEAFF
TRBJ1-1,TRBV11-2,14,TRBD1,few,TGTGCCAGCAGCTCATACAGGGGGCGGTTTATAGCTTTCTTT,CASSSYRGRFIAFF
TRBJ1-3,TRBV7-9,14,NA,once,TGTGCCAGCAGCCCAACAGGGTTTGGAAACACCATATATTTT,CASSPTGFGNTIYF
TRBJ2-5,TRBV6-5,13,NA,NA,TGTGCCAGCGAATACAAGGGGTTTGAGACCCAGTACTTC,CASEYKGFETQYF
TRBJ2-6,TRBV18,16,TRBD1,NA,TGTGCCAGCTCACCACCGGACAGGGCTGGGGCCAACGTCCTGACTTTC,CASSPPDRAGANVLTF
TRBJ2-1,TRBV11-3,16,TRBD2,NA,TGTGCCAGCAGCCCAGCGGGGGAGCGGGGGTACAATGAGCAGTTCTTC,CASSPAGERGYNEQFF
TRBJ2-7,TRBV7-2,14,NA,NA,TGTGCCAGCAGCAGACAGGTAGCCACTGGCGAGCAGTACTTC,CASSRQVATGEQYF
TRBJ1-6,TRBV19,14,NA,NA,TGTGCCAGTAGTACTCAGGGCTTCAACTCACCCCTCCACTTT,CASSTQGFNSPLHF
TRBJ1-6,TRBV19,15,NA,few,TGTGCCAGTAGTATTAAGCAGGGGACGAATTCACCCCTCCACTTT,CASSIKQGTNSPLHF
TRBJ1-4,TRBV7-2,16,TRBD1,few,TGTGCCAGCAGCTGGCAGAGGACAGGGGGTGGTGAAAAACTGTTTTTT,CASSWQRTGGGEKLFF
TRBJ2-1,TRBV9,15,TRBD2,NA,TGTGCCAGCAGCGTAGGGGGACTAGCAAACGGTGAGCAGTTCTTC,CASSVGGLANGEQFF
TRBJ1-1,TRBV28,16,TRBD1,few,TGTGCCAGCAGTTTGAAGCAGGGGGCAGGGAACACTGAAGCTTTCTTT,CASSLKQGAGNTEAFF
TRBJ2-3,TRBV3-1/TRBV3-2,14,NA,NA,TGTGCCAGCAGCCAAGGCCTAACCACAGATACGCAGTATTTT,CASSQGLTTDTQYF
TRBJ2-1,TRBV24-1,14,NA,once,TGTGCCACCAGGGACACAAGCTCCTACAATGAGCAGTTCTTC,CATRDTSSYNEQFF
TRBJ2-5,TRBV5-4,14,TRBD1,NA,TGTGCCAGCAGCTCACAGGGGTTTGCAGAGACCCAGTACTTC,CASSSQGFAETQYF
TRBJ2-3,TRBV7-2,14,NA,NA,TGTGCCAGCACCCCGGGGTTTAGCACAGATACGCAGTATTTT,CASTPGFSTDTQYF
TRBJ2-7,TRBV29-1,12,NA,NA,TGCAGCGCCGCCGGGATCAGCTACGAGCAGTACTTC,CSAAGISYEQYF
TRBJ2-7,TRBV30,14,TRBD1,medium-sized,TGTGCCTGGAGTATACCAGGGGGCGCCTACGAGCAGTACTTC,CAWSIPGGAYEQYF
TRBJ2-1,TRBV29-1,15,TRBD2,NA,TGCAGCGGAACAGGGACTAGCGGGGGGTACAATGAGCAGTTCTTC,CSGTGTSGGYNEQFF
TRBJ2-6,TRBV4-1,19,TRBD1,once,TGCGCCAGCAGCCAAGGGGGAGGACAGGGACCAAGGGAGGCCAACGTCCTGACTTTC,CASSQGGGQGPREANVLTF
TRBJ2-5,TRBV29-1,13,TRBD2,NA,TGCAGCGTGGATAGCGGGAGCGGGGAGACCCAGTACTTC,CSVDSGSGETQYF
TRBJ1-5,TRBV4-2,16,TRBD1,few,TGTGCCAGCAGCCAAATTGGACAGGGGGGAGATCAGCCCCAGCATTTT,CASSQIGQGGDQPQHF
TRBJ1-2,TRBV28,14,NA,NA,TGTGCCAGCAGTTTTTTAAGGGGCAGGTATGGCTACACCTTC,CASSFLRGRYGYTF
TRBJ1-3,TRBV7-6,15,TRBD1,once,TGTGCCAGCAGCTCGACAGGGGGTGGCGGAAACACCATATATTTT,CASSSTGGGGNTIYF
TRBJ1-5,TRBV27,15,NA,NA,TGTGCCAGCAGTTTAAAGGGAGACGGCAATCAGCCCCAGCATTTT,CASSLKGDGNQPQHF
TRBJ1-5,TRBV7-2,16,TRBD1,NA,TGTGCCAGCAGCCCTGACAGGGGGGTTCGGGATCAGCCCCAGCATTTT,CASSPDRGVRDQPQHF
TRBJ2-3,TRBV15,17,TRBD1,NA,TGTGCCACCAGCAGCCGACCGGGACAGGGGGCTGCAGATACGCAGTATTTT,CATSSRPGQGAADTQYF
TRBJ2-7,TRBV19,17,TRBD2,NA,TGTGCCAGTAGTAGCGAAGAGGTAGCGGGCCAGCTCTACGAGCAGTACTTC,CASSSEEVAGQLYEQYF
TRBJ2-5,TRBV9,17,NA,NA,TGTGCCAGCAGCGATATTCCAGACGGGATGTACCAAGAGACCCAGTACTTC,CASSDIPDGMYQETQYF
TRBJ2-5,TRBV6-5,11,NA,NA,TGTGCCAGCAGTAGCCCCCTAACCCAGTACTTC,CASSSPLTQYF
TRBJ2-3,TRBV30,15,NA,NA,TGTGCCTGGAACGCCGCGGGGTTAAGCACAGATACGCAGTATTTT,CAWNAAGLSTDTQYF
TRBJ2-7,TRBV10-1,12,NA,medium-sized,TGCGCCAGCAGTGAAAATCTCTACGAGCAGTACTTC,CASSENLYEQYF
TRBJ1-5,TRBV2,13,NA,few,TGTGCCAGCCGTGGACAAGAGGGACAGCCCCAGCATTTT,CASRGQEGQPQHF
TRBJ2-2,TRBV29-1,13,NA,NA,TGCAGCGGTCTGGCAGGGAACACCGGGGAGCTGTTTTTT,CSGLAGNTGELFF
TRBJ2-1,TRBV6-5,16,TRBD2,NA,TGTGCCAGCAGTTCCCCGACTAGCGGGCGTTACAATGAGCAGTTCTTC,CASSSPTSGRYNEQFF
TRBJ1-3,TRBV5-1,18,TRBD1,NA,TGCGCCAGCAGCTTGGGGGCCGGGACAGGATCCTCTGGAAACACCATATATTTT,CASSLGAGTGSSGNTIYF
TRBJ1-1,TRBV10-3,16,NA,NA,TGTGCCATCAGTGAGTCTGGTCAGACTATGAACACTGAAGCTTTCTTT,CAISESGQTMNTEAFF
TRBJ1-2,TRBV27,16,TRBD1,NA,TGTGCCAGCAGTCCAAAGCCCAGGACAGGGGGCCATGGCTACACCTTC,CASSPKPRTGGHGYTF
TRBJ2-7,TRBV4-1,15,NA,NA,TGCGCCAGCAGCCAAGAGAAGCGGAGGTCCTACGAGCAGTACTTC,CASSQEKRRSYEQYF
TRBJ2-2,TRBV6-5,15,NA,NA,TGTGCCAGCAGTCGGGGGAGGAGGAACACCGGGGAGCTGTTTTTT,CASSRGRRNTGELFF